This is a list of T cell receptor beta chains from one sample in a study of blood T cells in healthy people across ages. TCRdb re-called the 5' RACE reads through MiXCR, storing one row per CDR3 protein. The top ten clones hold roughly 2% of a sample with under 2,000,000 distinct CDR3 sequences, 49% of them seen once. The sequenced sample was blood. The source of these receptors is a woman in her 40s in good health. The CDR3 runs from the conserved cysteine through the conserved F or W. D genes are given only for firm matches. The size entry is marked missing in some rows and otherwise reads once, few, many or a size class.

TRBD1,TRBJ1-6,18,NA,TRBV7-2,CASSLSHPGQVYYSPLHF,TGTGCCAGCAGCTTATCACACCCGGGACAGGTTTATTATTCACCCCTCCACTTT
TRBD1,TRBJ2-3,14,NA,TRBV5-1,CASQTGAKTDTQYF,TGCGCCAGTCAGACAGGGGCTAAGACAGATACGCAGTATTTT
NA,TRBJ2-3,14,NA,TRBV20-1,CSAVKAVGSDTQYF,TGCAGTGCTGTTAAGGCTGTGGGTTCGGATACGCAGTATTTT
TRBD1,TRBJ1-1,15,NA,TRBV6-6,CASKRPGGGHTEAFF,TGTGCCAGCAAGAGGCCAGGAGGGGGCCACACTGAAGCTTTCTTT
TRBD2,TRBJ2-4,17,NA,TRBV28,CASSFHSGRAAKNIQYF,TGTGCCAGCAGTTTCCATAGCGGGAGGGCTGCCAAAAACATTCAGTACTTC
NA,TRBJ1-5,15,NA,TRBV7-2,CASSSRVGGNQPQHF,TGTGCCAGCAGCTCACGGGTAGGGGGCAATCAGCCCCAGCATTTT
TRBD1,TRBJ2-5,13,NA,TRBV20-1,CSAVDRGAETQYF,TGCAGTGCAGTAGACAGGGGAGCAGAGACCCAGTACTTC
TRBD1,TRBJ2-3,16,few,TRBV5-1,CASSSRDRGSTDTQYF,TGCGCCAGCAGCTCCCGGGACAGGGGTTCCACAGATACGCAGTATTTT
TRBD1,TRBJ2-7,13,NA,TRBV7-2,CASSLRQGGEQYF,TGTGCCAGCAGCTTACGACAGGGGGGCGAGCAGTACTTC
NA,TRBJ2-2,15,NA,TRBV4-3,CASSQAGLNTGELFF,TGCGCCAGCAGCCAAGCAGGATTGAACACCGGGGAGCTGTTTTTT
NA,TRBJ2-3,16,NA,TRBV7-4,CASSLGVCPSTDTQYF,TGTGCCAGCAGCTTAGGCGTTTGCCCTAGCACAGATACGCAGTATTTT
NA,TRBJ2-7,15,few,TRBV6-1,CASSEGGTGRHEQYF,TGTGCCAGCAGTGAAGGAGGTACGGGGCGCCACGAGCAGTACTTC
NA,TRBJ1-4,14,NA,TRBV29-1,CSVAPTGVNEKLFF,TGCAGCGTCGCCCCTACAGGAGTGAATGAAAAACTGTTTTTT
NA,TRBJ1-2,13,few,TRBV9,CASTQGDNYGYTF,TGTGCCAGCACACAAGGAGACAACTATGGCTACACCTTC
NA,TRBJ2-7,13,once,TRBV7-9,CASSLVAGEPQYF,TGTGCCAGCAGCTTAGTCGCTGGGGAGCCCCAGTACTTC
NA,TRBJ1-5,13,NA,TRBV7-9,CASSRTAAEPQHF,TGTGCCAGCAGTCGGACTGCCGCGGAGCCCCAGCATTTT
NA,TRBJ2-7,14,NA,TRBV4-1,CASSQEHPSYEQYF,TGCGCCAGCAGCCAAGAGCACCCCTCCTACGAGCAGTACTTC
NA,TRBJ2-3,15,NA,TRBV6-2/TRBV6-3,CASSGTSASTDTQYF,TGTGCCAGCAGTGGGACTTCCGCTAGCACAGATACGCAGTATTTT
NA,TRBJ2-7,14,NA,TRBV6-2/TRBV6-3,CASNPSGSSYEQYF,TGTGCCAGCAATCCAAGCGGGTCCTCCTACGAGCAGTACTTC
NA,TRBJ2-7,15,few,TRBV2,CASSETSGLAYEQYF,TGTGCCAGCAGTGAAACCTCCGGGCTCGCCTACGAGCAGTACTTC
NA,TRBJ1-2,14,few,TRBV6-2/TRBV6-3,CASGLGRLIYGYTF,TGTGCCAGCGGACTCGGACGGCTGATCTATGGCTACACCTTC
NA,TRBJ1-1,16,NA,TRBV5-1,CASSLAPSPMNTEAFF,TGCGCCAGCAGCTTGGCGCCCTCCCCTATGAACACTGAAGCTTTCTTT
TRBD1,TRBJ2-4,17,few,TRBV20-1,CSARPRGQGRVRDIQYF,TGCAGTGCTAGGCCCCGTGGACAGGGTAGGGTTAGGGACATTCAGTACTTC
NA,TRBJ1-2,14,NA,TRBV6-5,CASSKTRVRDGYTF,TGTGCCAGCAGTAAAACCAGGGTTCGCGATGGCTACACCTTC
NA,TRBJ2-5,11,few,TRBV29-1,CSVEDRDRRYF,TGCAGCGTTGAAGATCGAGACAGACGGTACTTC
NA,TRBJ2-5,15,NA,TRBV11-2,CASSSPAGNQETQYF,TGTGCCAGCAGCTCCCCCGCGGGGAACCAAGAGACCCAGTACTTC
NA,TRBJ2-7,14,NA,TRBV20-1,CSASPSGVTYEQYF,TGCAGTGCTAGCCCGAGCGGCGTCACCTACGAGCAGTACTTC
TRBD1,TRBJ1-5,16,few,TRBV12-3/TRBV12-4,CASSLNDRGSNQPQHF,TGTGCCAGCAGTTTAAACGACAGGGGTTCCAATCAGCCCCAGCATTTT
NA,TRBJ2-3,15,once,TRBV20-1,CSAPDSTSSTDTQYF,TGCAGTGCTCCAGACTCAACTTCTAGCACAGATACGCAGTATTTT
TRBD2,TRBJ2-5,16,NA,TRBV7-8,CASSLNALAGQETQYF,TGTGCCAGCAGCTTAAACGCTCTAGCGGGGCAAGAGACCCAGTACTTC
NA,TRBJ1-2,15,NA,TRBV7-9,CASSLGRGVSYGYTF,TGTGCCAGCAGCTTGGGGAGGGGGGTCAGCTATGGCTACACCTTC
NA,TRBJ2-7,14,once,TRBV20-1,CSASQSPSYNEQYF,TGCAGTGCTAGTCAGTCCCCCTCCTACAATGAGCAGTACTTC
NA,TRBJ2-7,13,NA,TRBV6-1,CASSDRAAYEQYF,TGTGCCAGCAGTGACAGGGCCGCTTACGAGCAGTACTTC
NA,TRBJ1-6,15,NA,TRBV7-9,CASSLAIARGSPLHF,TGTGCCAGCAGCTTAGCAATAGCCCGGGGTTCACCCCTCCACTTT
TRBD2,TRBJ2-3,19,NA,TRBV3-1,CASSQDLLPSGGSTDTQYF,TGTGCCAGCAGCCAAGACCTACTTCCTAGCGGGGGATCCACAGATACGCAGTATTTT
NA,TRBJ2-5,13,few,TRBV25-1,CASISTGGETQYF,TGTGCCAGCATCTCGACCGGAGGCGAGACCCAGTACTTC
TRBD2,TRBJ2-1,16,NA,TRBV7-2,CASSLGVAGAYNEQFF,TGTGCCAGCAGCTTAGGGGTAGCGGGGGCCTACAATGAGCAGTTCTTC
NA,TRBJ1-2,18,NA,TRBV4-3,CASSQAGPGEEGNYGYTF,TGCGCCAGCAGCCAAGCCGGGCCAGGGGAAGAGGGTAACTATGGCTACACCTTC
NA,TRBJ2-5,14,few,TRBV7-6,CASSLARGDETQYF,TGTGCCAGCAGCTTAGCAAGGGGGGATGAGACCCAGTACTTC
NA,TRBJ2-7,13,many,TRBV7-2,CASSQHQAYEQYF,TGTGCCAGCAGCCAACACCAGGCCTACGAGCAGTACTTC
TRBD1,TRBJ2-6,17,NA,TRBV6-2/TRBV6-3,CASSDRQGLSGANALTF,TGTGCCAGCAGTGATCGACAGGGCCTCTCTGGGGCCAACGCCCTGACTTTC
NA,TRBJ1-2,14,NA,TRBV20-1,CSAPSGRANYGYTF,TGCAGTGCCCCCTCGGGGAGAGCTAACTATGGCTACACCTTC
TRBD2,TRBJ2-5,18,NA,TRBV12-3/TRBV12-4,CASSLAVRTSVIQETQYF,TGTGCCAGCAGTTTAGCGGTTAGAACTAGCGTCATCCAAGAGACCCAGTACTTC
NA,TRBJ2-7,12,many,TRBV5-1,CASSLSGDEQYF,TGTGCCAGCAGCTTATCGGGTGACGAGCAGTACTTC
NA,TRBJ2-3,15,NA,TRBV27,CASSEFGEETDTQYF,TGTGCCAGCTCGGAGTTCGGGGAGGAGACAGATACGCAGTATTTT
TRBD2,TRBJ2-5,15,NA,TRBV7-2,CANSPQAGGGETQYF,TGTGCCAACAGCCCTCAAGCGGGGGGAGGGGAGACCCAGTACTTC
NA,TRBJ1-2,13,NA,TRBV29-1,CSVAVSLGYGYTF,TGCAGCGTTGCCGTCTCGCTAGGCTATGGCTACACCTTC
TRBD2,TRBJ2-3,16,NA,TRBV5-1,CASSIETSGGGDTQYF,TGCGCCAGCAGCATAGAGACTAGCGGGGGCGGGGATACGCAGTATTTT
NA,TRBJ1-2,15,NA,TRBV6-6,CASSFRGDGNYGYTF,TGTGCCAGCAGTTTCAGGGGTGACGGTAACTATGGCTACACCTTC
TRBD2,TRBJ2-7,15,NA,TRBV3-1,CASSQDRVRGNEQYF,TGTGCCAGCAGCCAAGACAGAGTGCGGGGGAACGAGCAGTACTTC
NA,TRBJ1-5,14,NA,TRBV2,CASSEAREDQPQHF,TGTGCCAGCAGTGAGGCGAGGGAGGATCAGCCCCAGCATTTT
NA,TRBJ2-3,8,NA,TRBV5-1,CAQHTQYF,TGCGCCCAGCATACGCAGTATTTT
NA,TRBJ2-3,14,few,TRBV27,CASSFGLDTDTQYF,TGTGCCAGCAGTTTTGGTCTAGACACAGATACGCAGTATTTT
NA,TRBJ1-1,16,NA,TRBV6-2/TRBV6-3,CASSYSTGRLNTEAFF,TGTGCCAGCAGTTACTCGACGGGACGACTGAACACTGAAGCTTTCTTT
TRBD2,TRBJ2-3,15,few,TRBV20-1,CSATPRTRLPDTQYF,TGCAGTGCTACCCCCCGGACTAGATTGCCAGATACGCAGTATTTT
NA,TRBJ1-2,13,NA,TRBV7-2,CASSLVPAGGYTF,TGTGCCAGCAGCTTAGTACCTGCTGGCGGCTACACCTTC
NA,TRBJ2-1,17,NA,TRBV7-2,CASSSRGRVGPHNEQFF,TGTGCCAGCAGCTCCAGGGGAAGGGTGGGACCCCACAATGAGCAGTTCTTC
TRBD1,TRBJ2-3,16,few,TRBV6-5,CASRRVGQGGTDTQYF,TGTGCCAGCCGTCGGGTGGGACAGGGGGGCACAGATACGCAGTATTTT
NA,TRBJ2-5,16,NA,TRBV7-8,CASSLVVLTGQETQYF,TGTGCCAGCAGCTTAGTGGTATTAACAGGACAAGAGACCCAGTACTTC